This T cell receptor (beta chain) stems from a study of T-cell memory formation after mild COVID-19. TCRdb re-called the 5' RACE reads with MiXCR, one entry per CDR3 protein. The data hold hundreds of thousands of distinct CDR3 sequences, with 8% to 10% observed a single time. Trimming cost V 5 bases and J 3 bases, with 10 bases left between them. The V gene's germline CDR1 is SGHTA and CDR2 FQGNSA. There are 13 residues in the CDR3. The sample holds a few counts of this clonotype. The specimen was PBMCs or a T cell subset sorted from them (not recorded which). This TCR was sampled from a man younger than 35 who had mild COVID-19 (a few samples of this study predate the infection). Cell type and time point are not known. This rearrangement joins TRBV7-2 to TRBJ2-5; D unresolved. The CDR3 DNA sequence: TGTGCCAGCAGCATCACAATGGAAGAGACCCAGTACTTC. This gives the protein CASSITMEETQYF. Looking up the rest from reference TRBV7-2 and TRBJ2-5 gives the full variable domain: GAGVSQSPSNKVTEKGKDVELRCDPISGHTALYWYRQSLGQGLEFLIYFQGNSAPDKSGLPSDRFSAERTGGSVSTLTIQRTQQEDSAVYLCASSITMEETQYFGPGTRLLVL.